This passage covers 4 T cell receptor beta chains from one sample sequenced in a study of T cells in Graves' hyperthyroidism and ophthalmopathy. What was amplified from RNA transcripts were TCR beta CDR3 regions. TCR CDR3 regions were first amplified by RT-PCR with HTBI primers. TCRdb re-called the multiplex PCR reads through MiXCR, storing one row per CDR3 protein. This table has 190,000 or so distinct CDR3 sequences, around 20% appearing once. The source material was blood. The receptors shown here come from a man in his forties with Graves' hyperthyroidism.

This clonotype appeared many times. This chain connects TRBV30 to TRBJ1-1; perhaps TRBD1 as D (6 bases). Trimming cost V 0 bases and J 3 bases, with 14 bases left between them. This CDR3 has 15 amino acids. Germline V gene sequence: CDR1 GTSNPN, CDR2 SVGIG (reference sequence). Here the CDR3 DNA reads TGTGCCTGGAGTGTACAACAGGGAGGTGACACTGAAGCTTTCTTT. Translating it yields CAWSVQQGGDTEAFF.

The chain links TRBV4-3 to TRBJ1-5; tentative D call: TRBD1 (6 bases). Germline-derived CDR1 and CDR2 are LGHNA and YSLEER. The CDR3 has 16 residues. The ends were cut back, 1 base at V and 3 bases at J, with 13 bases in the middle. The CDR3 loop reads CASSQVAGAVNQPQHF. CDR3 nucleotide sequence: TGCGCCAGCAGCCAAGTTGCAGGGGCGGTCAATCAGCCCCAGCATTTT.

This clonotype appeared a single time. The chain combines TRBV7-6 with TRBJ2-3; a possible D gene is TRBD1 (6 bases). CDR1 is SGHVS, CDR2 FNYEAQ, per germline. Between the trimmed V and J ends, which lost 5 bases and 4 bases, there was a span of 10 bases. The CDR3 runs 13 residues. The CDR3 sequence: CASSRGHPDTQYF. In nucleotides, the CDR3 is TGTGCCAGCAGCCGGGGACACCCAGATACGCAGTATTTT.

This clonotype was detected a few times. The chain recombines TRBV20-1 with TRBJ2-6; D possibly corresponds to TRBD1 (6 bases). CDR3 length: 17 residues. Trimming shortened V by 1 base and J by 0 bases, and 13 bases separated the two germline ends. CDR1 is DFQATT and CDR2 is SNEGSKA in the germline V gene (reference sequence). CDR3 sequence (DNA): TGCAGTGCTAGAGCCTTGACAGGAGGCTCTGGGGCCAACGTCCTGACTTTC. This translates into CSARALTGGSGANVLTF.